The sequence of this T cell receptor (beta chain) was determined in a study of blood T cell repertoires in COVID-19. Across the whole study: The United States, Italy and Spain were the sources of the acute and convalescent COVID-19 samples. Sources were T cells, B-cell-depleted T cells, or PBMCs; the material itself was cDNA or gDNA.

Germline V lookup: CDR1 LNHDA, CDR2 SQIVND (reference sequence). V was trimmed by 4 bases and J by 8 bases, leaving 17 bases between them. The CDR3 covers 14 residues. Using immunoSEQ multiplex PCR, the repertoire was profiled, and TCRdb retains in-frame clones only, with some absent. This table has some 670,000 clones, around 89% appearing once. The TCR originated in a woman aged 18-29 years with acute or convalescent COVID-19. V is TRBV19 and J is TRBJ1-2; possible D gene TRBD1, 6 bases. The sequencing input was peripheral blood. The CDR3 protein is CASSTETGGGGYTF. The CDR3, as DNA: TGTGCCAGTAGTACCGAGACAGGCGGGGGCGGCTACACCTTC.